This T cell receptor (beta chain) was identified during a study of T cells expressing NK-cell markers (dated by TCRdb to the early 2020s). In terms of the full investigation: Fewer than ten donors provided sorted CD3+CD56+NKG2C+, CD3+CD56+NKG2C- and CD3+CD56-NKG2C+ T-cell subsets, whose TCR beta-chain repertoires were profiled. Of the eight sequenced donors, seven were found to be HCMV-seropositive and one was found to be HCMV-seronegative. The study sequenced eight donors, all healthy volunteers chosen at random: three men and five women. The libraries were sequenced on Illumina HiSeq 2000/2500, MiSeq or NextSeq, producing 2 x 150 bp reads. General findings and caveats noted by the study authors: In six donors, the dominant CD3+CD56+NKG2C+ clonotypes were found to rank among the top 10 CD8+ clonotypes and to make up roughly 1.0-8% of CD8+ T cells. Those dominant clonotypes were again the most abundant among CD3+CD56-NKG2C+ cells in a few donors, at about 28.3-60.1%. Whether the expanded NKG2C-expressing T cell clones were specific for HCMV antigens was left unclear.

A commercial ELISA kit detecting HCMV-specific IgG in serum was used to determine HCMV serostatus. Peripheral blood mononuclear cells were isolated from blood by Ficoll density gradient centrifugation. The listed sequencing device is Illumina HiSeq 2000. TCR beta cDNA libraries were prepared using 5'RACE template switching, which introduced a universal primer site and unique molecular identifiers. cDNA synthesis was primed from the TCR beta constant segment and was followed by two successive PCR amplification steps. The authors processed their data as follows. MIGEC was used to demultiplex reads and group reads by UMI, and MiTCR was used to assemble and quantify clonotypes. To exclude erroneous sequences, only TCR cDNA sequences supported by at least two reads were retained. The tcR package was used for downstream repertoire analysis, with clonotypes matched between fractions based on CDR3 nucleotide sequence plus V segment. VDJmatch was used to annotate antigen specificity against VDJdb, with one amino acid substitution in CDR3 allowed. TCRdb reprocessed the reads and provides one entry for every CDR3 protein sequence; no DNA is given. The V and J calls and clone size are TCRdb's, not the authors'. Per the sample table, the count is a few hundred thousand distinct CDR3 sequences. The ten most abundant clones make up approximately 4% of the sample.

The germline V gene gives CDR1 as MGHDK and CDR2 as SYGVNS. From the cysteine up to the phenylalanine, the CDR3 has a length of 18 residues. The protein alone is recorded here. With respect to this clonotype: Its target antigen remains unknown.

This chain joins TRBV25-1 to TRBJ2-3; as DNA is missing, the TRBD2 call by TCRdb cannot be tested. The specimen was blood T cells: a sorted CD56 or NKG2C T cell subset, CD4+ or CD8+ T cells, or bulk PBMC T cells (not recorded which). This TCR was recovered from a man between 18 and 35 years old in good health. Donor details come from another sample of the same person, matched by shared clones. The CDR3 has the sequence CASSESSGRADHSDTQYF.